This T cell receptor beta chain emerged from a study of T cell repertoires in cytomegalovirus infection. Concerning this clonotype: The target antigen is unknown.

One entry per CDR3 protein, called by TCRdb with MiXCR from the reads. The data hold fewer than 950,000 distinct CDR3 sequences, with about 31% observed a single time. Germline lookup yields CDR1 MNHEY and CDR2 SMNVEV (reference sequence). The CDR3 is 14 residues long. Unmatched junction bases numbered 9, after V lost 8 bases and J lost 2 bases. This chain joins TRBV27 and TRBJ2-7, with TRBD1 identical over 7 bases. The specimen was cultured CD8+ T cells from PBMCs, collected from culture after CMV antigen stimulation. This clonotype was sampled from a human donor in good health (CMV status not recorded). Some clones in this sample may be carry-over from other donors' samples. The CDR3 DNA sequence: TGTGCCAGCTCTTGGGTCGGGACAGCCTACGAGCAGTACTTC. Translation gives CASSWVGTAYEQYF.